The clone carrying this T cell receptor beta chain was detected many times. The sample is drawn from a study of T-cell reconstitution after alpha-beta-depleted transplantation in children. The TCRbeta library was prepared with unique molecular identifiers. TCRdb independently ran MiXCR on the PCR reads; one entry per CDR3 protein. The sample carries about 240,000 distinct CDR3 sequences, around 12% recorded once. The receptor was derived from a human donor who donated a stem cell graft to a child with acute lymphoblastic leukemia. Source: PBMCs from the stem cell graft donor, taken from the stem cell graft.

The CDR3 protein is CASSGSVGNSPLHF. The CDR3 DNA follows: TGCGCCAGCAGTGGGTCGGTGGGGAATTCACCCCTCCACTTT. The V gene is TRBV10-1, the J gene TRBJ1-6; D remains ambiguous. This CDR3 has 14 residues. Germline V gene lookup returns CDR1 WNHNN and CDR2 SYGVQD (reference sequence). Trimming removed 4 bases from V and 7 bases from J, with 11 bases in between.